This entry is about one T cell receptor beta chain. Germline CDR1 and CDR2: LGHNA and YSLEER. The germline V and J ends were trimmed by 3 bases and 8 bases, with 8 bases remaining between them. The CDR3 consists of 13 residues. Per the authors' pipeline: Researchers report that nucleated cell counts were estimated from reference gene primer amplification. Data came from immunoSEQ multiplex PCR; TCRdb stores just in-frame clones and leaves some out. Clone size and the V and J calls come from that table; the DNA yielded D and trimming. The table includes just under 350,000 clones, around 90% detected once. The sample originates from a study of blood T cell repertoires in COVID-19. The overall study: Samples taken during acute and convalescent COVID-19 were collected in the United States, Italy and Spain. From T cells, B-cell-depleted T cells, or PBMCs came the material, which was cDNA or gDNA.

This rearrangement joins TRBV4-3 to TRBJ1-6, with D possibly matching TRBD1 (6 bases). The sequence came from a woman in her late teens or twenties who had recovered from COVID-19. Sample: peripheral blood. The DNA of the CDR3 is TGCGCCAGCAGCCAGACAGGCGATTCACCCCTCCACTTT. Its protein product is CASSQTGDSPLHF.